Detailed here is one T cell receptor (beta chain). This entry is derived from a study of blood T cell repertoires in COVID-19. As for the study in general: PBMCs, B-cell-depleted T cells, or T cells were the source of the cDNA or gDNA that made up the material.

Authors' processing steps: Estimates of nucleated cell counts were drawn from the amplification of reference gene primers. The data were produced by immunoSEQ multiplex PCR, yet TCRdb's version contains in-frame clones alone and is incomplete. V, J and clone size are those of that table, while D and trimming were read from the DNA. The table shows tens of thousands of clones, with more than 65% occurring only once. Germline CDR1 is PRHDT and CDR2 is FYEKMQ (reference sequence). The V end was cut by 7 bases, the J end by 0 bases, with 13 bases between. The CDR3 is 15 amino acids. Specimen: peripheral blood. This receptor was taken from a woman in her sixties with acute or convalescent COVID-19. The rearrangement uses TRBV13 and TRBJ2-1, with D possibly matching TRBD1 (6 bases). CDR3 residues: CASKGGGLSYNEQFF. CDR3 sequence (DNA): TGTGCCAGCAAGGGTGGGGGCCTCTCCTACAATGAGCAGTTCTTC.